The next 22 T cell receptor beta chains were all read from a single sample in a study of T cell repertoires in MIS-A myocarditis. Method: immunoSEQ multiplex PCR; TCRdb's copy keeps in-frame clones and lacks some. The profile shows over 5,500 clones, about 83% of them singletons. Sequencing was performed on interventricular septum heart tissue obtained at autopsy. These receptors all come from a man younger than 30 with fulminant myocarditis from multisystem inflammatory syndrome in adults (MIS-A) after COVID-19.

This chain joins TRBV5-1 and TRBJ2-3; 7 nucleotides agree with TRBD2. Germline-derived CDR1 and CDR2 are SGHRS and YFSETQ. The CDR3 contains 14 residues. V trimming: 7 bases; J trimming: 3 bases; junction bases outside the gene matches: 8. DNA for the CDR3: TGCGCCAGCTACACGAGCGGGGTAACAGATACGCAGTATTTT. It translates to CASYTSGVTDTQYF.

This clone was counted a single time. V usage is TRBV2 and J usage is TRBJ2-7, with 9 bases that match TRBD2. The V segment lost 2 bases and the J segment 7 bases; nucleotides outside the gene matches: 6. This CDR3 has 14 amino acids. The germline V gene has CDR1 SNHLY and CDR2 FYNNEI. The CDR3 loop reads CASSEIISGGEQYF. The CDR3 DNA reads as TGTGCCAGCAGTGAAATTATCAGCGGGGGGGAGCAGTACTTC.

The chain combines TRBV6-5 with TRBJ2-1; D may be TRBD1 or TRBD2 (5 bases each). V was shortened by 8 bases and J by 3 bases, with 11 bases between the two germline ends. Germline V gene sequence: CDR1 MNHEY, CDR2 SVGAGI. CDR3 size: 13 residues. The CDR3 DNA follows: TGTGCCAGCTCCGGGACGGACTACAATGAGCAGTTCTTC. Translation: CASSGTDYNEQFF.

The V gene is TRBV6-6, the J gene TRBJ1-2; D gene unclear. Per the germline V gene, CDR1 is MNHNY and CDR2 is SVGAGI (reference sequence). This CDR3 is 13 amino acids long. The V and J ends lost 4 bases and 4 bases respectively, with 10 bases between them. For the CDR3, the DNA is TGTGCCAGCAGTTCTGGACCGAGCTATGGCTACACCTTC. Residues: CASSSGPSYGYTF.

In this sample, this clone turned up once. The CDR3 protein is CASSYFGGSEQFF. The DNA for the CDR3 is TGTGCCAGCAGTTACTTCGGGGGAAGTGAGCAGTTCTTC. The rearrangement joins TRBV6-5 to TRBJ2-1; D possibly corresponds to TRBD2 (6 bases). V lost 1 base and J lost 9, with 10 bases in between. Germline CDR1 is MNHEY and CDR2 is SVGAGI. The CDR3 length is 13 residues.

Of note for this clone: A read error may produce the germline difference seen at one junction end. The V call is TRBV7-7, the J call TRBJ2-3, with unresolved D. Germline lookup yields CDR1 SSHAT and CDR2 FNYEAQ (reference sequence). The CDR3 length is 15 residues. The CDR3 spells CASSFSDGGTDTQYF. The CDR3 nucleotides are TGTGCTAGCAGCTTTAGTGACGGAGGCACAGATACGCAGTATTTT.

V usage is TRBV5-4 and J usage is TRBJ1-2; D is unresolved. Germline V lookup: CDR1 SGHNT, CDR2 YYREEE (reference sequence). CDR3 length: 14 amino acids. The germline V and J ends were trimmed by 1 base and 3 bases, with 10 bases remaining between them. The CDR3 is CASSLYDSYYGYTF. The CDR3 DNA follows: TGTGCCAGCAGCTTGTATGACTCATACTATGGCTACACCTTC.

The genes are TRBV5-1 and TRBJ1-4, with 8 bases lining up with TRBD1. Germline CDR1 is SGHRS and CDR2 is YFSETQ. The CDR3 covers 14 residues. J lost 8 bases, V lost 4 bases, and 7 bases had no gene match. The CDR3 DNA reads as TGCGCCAGCAGCCCCGGACAGGGCAACGAAAAACTGTTTTTT. This sequence encodes CASSPGQGNEKLFF.

This rearrangement joins TRBV6-2 or TRBV6-3 to TRBJ1-1; no clear D gene. This CDR3 is built from 14 residues. Germline V CDR1 and CDR2: MNHEY, SVGEGT. Trimming left V 1 base short and J 0 bases short, with 6 bases between. This CDR3 is CASSYFNMNTEAFF. CDR3 coding DNA: TGTGCCAGCAGTTACTTTAACATGAACACTGAAGCTTTCTTT.

The CDR3 is CASSDPGSLPNTQYF. In DNA, the CDR3 is TGTGCCAGCAGTGACCCCGGGTCACTACCTAATACGCAGTATTTT. The chain joins TRBV25-1 to TRBJ2-3, with D unresolved. The CDR3 is 15 residues long. Trimming pared 3 bases from V and 7 bases from J, leaving 17 bases between. Germline V gene lookup returns CDR1 MGHDK and CDR2 SYGVNS.

This sequence joins TRBV28 and TRBJ2-7; TRBD2 matches 14 bases. J lost 7 bases, V lost 4 bases, and 15 bases had no gene match. The germline V gene has CDR1 MDHEN and CDR2 SYDVKM. The CDR3 is 18 amino acids. The CDR3 DNA reads TGTGCCAGCAGTTCCCTTAAAACGGGACTAGCGGGAGTTTTTGAGCAGTACTTC. Its translation: CASSSLKTGLAGVFEQYF.

This clone was seen just once. The rearrangement uses TRBV2 and TRBJ1-1; D ambiguous. Per the germline V gene, CDR1 is SNHLY and CDR2 is FYNNEI. V was trimmed by 2 bases and J by 5 bases, leaving 15 bases between them. This CDR3 is built from 15 residues. CDR3 sequence: CASSEYRGLGTEAFF. The DNA of the CDR3 is TGTGCCAGCAGTGAATACCGAGGGCTGGGGACTGAAGCTTTCTTT. Combining the CDR3 with reference TRBV2 and TRBJ1-1 gives the whole variable domain EPEVTQTPSHQVTQMGQEVILRCVPISNHLYFYWYRQILGQKVEFLVSFYNNEISEKSEIFDDQFSVERPDGSNFTLKIRSTKLEDSAMYFCASSEYRGLGTEAFFGQGTRLTVV.

This rearrangement joins TRBV6-1 to TRBJ2-1; weak D call: TRBD2 (6 bases). The CDR3 contains 16 residues. CDR1 MNHNS and CDR2 SASEGT come from the germline V gene. V was clipped by 0 bases and J by 7 bases, with 16 bases between them. The CDR3 loop is CASSEATGSPLNEQFF. The CDR3 bases are TGTGCCAGCAGTGAAGCGACCGGGAGCCCTCTTAATGAGCAGTTCTTC.

The sample holds a few counts of this clone. The chain employs TRBV4-2 and TRBJ2-5; D is undetermined. Trimming removed 2 bases at V and 4 bases at J, with 11 bases between. Germline V gene data show CDR1 as LGHNA and CDR2 as YNFKEQ. This CDR3 spans 14 amino acids. This CDR3 reads CASSQWGIRETQYF. The CDR3 nucleotides are TGTGCCAGCAGCCAATGGGGTATCCGAGAGACCCAGTACTTC.

The chain employs TRBV5-1 and TRBJ2-3; possibly TRBD1 for D (6 bases). V shed 1 base and J shed 0 bases, with 9 bases lying between them. The CDR3 loop spans 15 amino acids. Per germline, CDR1 SGHRS and CDR2 YFSETQ. This CDR3 reads CASSLQGWSTDTQYF. CDR3 bases: TGCGCCAGCAGCTTGCAGGGGTGGAGCACAGATACGCAGTATTTT.

This chain uses TRBV9 with TRBJ2-3, with D uncertain. Trimming left V 3 bases short and J 0 bases short, with 14 bases between. The CDR3 consists of 16 residues. Germline CDR1 reads SGDLS; CDR2 reads YYNGEE. The CDR3 region has the DNA TGTGCCAGCAGCGGTACCACAGCAGTCAGCACAGATACGCAGTATTTT. Translated, it gives CASSGTTAVSTDTQYF.

Only one count was recorded for this clone. This chain joins TRBV18 and TRBJ2-1; 10 bases match TRBD2. CDR3 length: 19 residues. The V and J ends lost 2 bases and 0 bases, in that order; junction bases with no gene match: 10. CDR1 KGHSH and CDR2 LQKENI come from the germline V gene. The DNA of the CDR3 is TGTGCCAGCTCACCAAGGTCTAGCGGGAGTGGAGTCTCCTACAATGAGCAGTTCTTC. It codes for CASSPRSSGSGVSYNEQFF.

This chain uses TRBV6-6 with TRBJ1-5; a possible D gene is TRBD1 (5 bases). Trimming took off 5 bases at V and 6 bases at J, with 20 bases between the two ends. The length of the CDR3 is 16 residues. Germline V gene sequence: CDR1 MNHNY, CDR2 SVGAGI (reference sequence). CDR3 nucleotides: TGTGCCAGCAGTCTTTCGCCAGGGAGTATCGGTCAGCCCCAGCATTTT. Protein product: CASSLSPGSIGQPQHF.

V gene TRBV6-1 combines with J gene TRBJ1-6, with D uncertain. There are 16 residues in the CDR3. Germline values: CDR1 MNHNS, CDR2 SASEGT. Trimming removed 4 bases at V and 0 bases at J, with 10 bases between. CDR3 coding DNA: TGTGCCAGCAGTGCAAGTTACAGCTCCTATAATTCACCCCTCCACTTT. Translation: CASSASYSSYNSPLHF.

J is TRBJ1-4 and V is TRBV27; D unresolved. Germline CDR1 reads MNHEY; CDR2 reads SMNVEV (reference sequence). Trimming stripped 8 bases from V and 0 bases from J, with 10 bases between. The CDR3 totals 14 residues. CDR3 nucleotide sequence: TGTGCCAGCCGTTCGGTCGCAACTAATGAAAAACTGTTTTTT. Encoded protein: CASRSVATNEKLFF.

The table lists this clone with a few counts. This chain connects TRBV7-2 to TRBJ2-5, with TRBD1 identical over 9 bases. Germline V gene lookup returns CDR1 SGHTA and CDR2 FQGNSA. There are 15 residues in the CDR3. Trimming cost V 3 bases and J 5 bases; bases outside gene matches: 7. CDR3 bases: TGTGCCAGCAGCTTCTACAGGGGGCGCGACGAGACCCAGTACTTC. It is translated as CASSFYRGRDETQYF.

The chain couples TRBV2 to TRBJ2-7; unclear D gene. Germline lookup yields CDR1 SNHLY and CDR2 FYNNEI. Trimming shortened V by 4 bases and J by 3 bases, and 10 bases separated the two germline ends. There are 13 residues in the CDR3. The CDR3 protein is CASSALEIYEQYF. The DNA of the CDR3 is TGTGCCAGCAGTGCCCTAGAGATCTACGAGCAGTACTTC.